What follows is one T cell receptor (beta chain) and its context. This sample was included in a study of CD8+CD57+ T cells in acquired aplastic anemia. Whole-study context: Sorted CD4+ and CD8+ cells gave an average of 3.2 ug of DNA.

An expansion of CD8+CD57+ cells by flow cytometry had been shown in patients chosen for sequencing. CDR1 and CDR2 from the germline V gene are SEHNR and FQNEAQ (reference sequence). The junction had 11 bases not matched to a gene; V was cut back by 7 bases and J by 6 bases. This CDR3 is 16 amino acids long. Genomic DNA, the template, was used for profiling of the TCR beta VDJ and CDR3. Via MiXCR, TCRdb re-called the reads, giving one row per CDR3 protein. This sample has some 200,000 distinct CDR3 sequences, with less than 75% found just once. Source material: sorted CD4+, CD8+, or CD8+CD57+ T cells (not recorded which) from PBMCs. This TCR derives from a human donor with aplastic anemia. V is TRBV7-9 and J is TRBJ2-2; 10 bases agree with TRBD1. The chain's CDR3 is CASTQSGTGVSGELFF. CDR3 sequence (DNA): TGTGCCAGCACTCAATCCGGGACAGGGGTGTCCGGGGAGCTGTTTTTT.